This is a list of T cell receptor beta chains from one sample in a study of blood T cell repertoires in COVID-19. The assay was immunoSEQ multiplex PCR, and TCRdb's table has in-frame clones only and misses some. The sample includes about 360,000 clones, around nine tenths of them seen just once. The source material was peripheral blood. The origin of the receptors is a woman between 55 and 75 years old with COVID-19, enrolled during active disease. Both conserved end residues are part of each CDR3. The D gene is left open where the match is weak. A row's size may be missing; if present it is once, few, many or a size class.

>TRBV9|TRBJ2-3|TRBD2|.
TGTGCCAGCAGCGTAGGCGATAGCGGGGGCCTGAGCACAGATACGCAGTATTTT
CASSVGDSGGLSTDTQYF
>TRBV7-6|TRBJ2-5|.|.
TGTGCCAGCAGCCGTATCGGGTCGGAGACCCAGTACTTC
CASSRIGSETQYF
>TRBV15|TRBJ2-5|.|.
TGTGCCACCAGCAGAGATGTGGGAGAGGAGACCCAGTACTTC
CATSRDVGEETQYF
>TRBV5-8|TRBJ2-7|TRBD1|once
TGTGCCAGCAGCATAACACACAGGGGTTTACCCTACGAGCAGTACTTC
CASSITHRGLPYEQYF
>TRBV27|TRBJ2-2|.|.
TGTGCCAGCGCCCTGAATATTTGGAGAAGATCCCGCGGGGAGCTGTTTTTT
CASALNIWRRSRGELFF
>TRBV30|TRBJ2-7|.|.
TGTGCCTGGGGACAGAGGGTCGATTACGAGCAGTACTTC
CAWGQRVDYEQYF
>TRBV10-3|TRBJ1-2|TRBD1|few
TGTGCCATCAGCGGTGGACAGGGGGCGAGTGATGGCTACACCTTC
CAISGGQGASDGYTF
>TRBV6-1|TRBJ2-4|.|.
TGTGCCAGCAGTGAGGTGGCGGACAATAAAAACATTCAGTACTTC
CASSEVADNKNIQYF
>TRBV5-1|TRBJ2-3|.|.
TGCGCCAGCAGCTCGCCGGCGGGAGATACGCAGTATTTT
CASSSPAGDTQYF
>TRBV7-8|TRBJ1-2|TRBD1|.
TGTGCCAGCAGCCGAGGGGGGGACAGCTATGGCTACACCTTC
CASSRGGDSYGYTF
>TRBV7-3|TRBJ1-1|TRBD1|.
TGTGCCAGCAGCTCCCAGACAGGGATAGGCACTGAAGCTTTCTTT
CASSSQTGIGTEAFF
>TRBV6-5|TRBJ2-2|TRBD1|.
TGTGCCATCCGAGCACAGGGGAGCGGGGAGCTGTTTTTT
CAIRAQGSGELFF
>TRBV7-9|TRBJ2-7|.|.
TGTGCCAGCAGCAAATACTACGAGCAGTACTTC
CASSKYYEQYF
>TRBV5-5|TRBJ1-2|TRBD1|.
TGTGCCAGCAGCTTGTCTTGGACAGGGGAACTTCGGACCTTC
CASSLSWTGELRTF
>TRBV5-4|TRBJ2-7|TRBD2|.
TGTGCCAGCAGCGGCGGGGGGCCTCGGTCCTACGAGCAGTACTTC
CASSGGGPRSYEQYF
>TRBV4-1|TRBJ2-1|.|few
TGCGCCAGCAGCCAACGCGTCGGCTCCTACAATGAGCAGTTCTTC
CASSQRVGSYNEQFF
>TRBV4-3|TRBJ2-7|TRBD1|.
TGCGCCAGCAGCCAAGGGACAGGTTACGAGCAGTACTTC
CASSQGTGYEQYF
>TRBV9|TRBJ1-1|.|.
TGTGCCAGCAGCGTCCAGGCGAACACTGAAGCTTTCTTT
CASSVQANTEAFF
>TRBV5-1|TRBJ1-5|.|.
TGCGCCAGCAGCGAGCAGGGCGGGGGCAATCAGCCCCAGCATTTT
CASSEQGGGNQPQHF
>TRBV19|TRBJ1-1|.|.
TGTGCCAGTAGTAGACAAGTAATGAACACTGAAGCTTTCTTT
CASSRQVMNTEAFF
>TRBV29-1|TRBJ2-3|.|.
TGCAGCGCCCAGTCCCGCACAGATACGCAGTATTTT
CSAQSRTDTQYF
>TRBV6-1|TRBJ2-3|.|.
TGTGCCAGCAGTGAGCGGGGAACCTTACCAGATACGCAGTATTTT
CASSERGTLPDTQYF
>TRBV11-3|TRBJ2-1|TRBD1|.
TGTGCCAGCAGCTTAGATCCTCAGGGGGCTCGCAATGAGCAGTTCTTC
CASSLDPQGARNEQFF
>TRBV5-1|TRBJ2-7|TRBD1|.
TGCGCCAGCAGCCCGGGACAGGTCTCGTACGAGCAGTACTTC
CASSPGQVSYEQYF
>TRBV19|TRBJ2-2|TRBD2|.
TGTGCCAGTAGTACCTCGGGGGGGCGGACCGGGGAGCTGTTTTTT
CASSTSGGRTGELFF
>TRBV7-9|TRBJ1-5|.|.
TGTGCCAGCAGCTTAGCACAGAACAATCAGCCCCAGCATTTT
CASSLAQNNQPQHF
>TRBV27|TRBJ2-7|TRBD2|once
TGTGCCAGCAGTTTCGGGGGGGGATTCTACGAGCAGTACTTC
CASSFGGGFYEQYF
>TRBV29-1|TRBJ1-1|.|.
TGCAGCGCTCGTAGGGGAAACATGAACACTGAAGCTTTCTTT
CSARRGNMNTEAFF
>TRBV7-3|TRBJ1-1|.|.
TGTGCCAGCAGCCCGTCAGGACATCCGAACACTGAAGCTTTCTTT
CASSPSGHPNTEAFF
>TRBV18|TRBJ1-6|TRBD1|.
TGTGCCAGCTCACCATCCGACAGGGAATCACCCCTCCACTTT
CASSPSDRESPLHF
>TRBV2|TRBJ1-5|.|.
TGTGCCAGCATGAGTCTTAGCAATCAGCCCCAGCATTTT
CASMSLSNQPQHF
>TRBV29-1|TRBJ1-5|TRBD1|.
TGCAGCGTAGACAGGGGAGACGGGCAGCCCCAGCATTTT
CSVDRGDGQPQHF
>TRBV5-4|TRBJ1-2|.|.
TGTGCCAGCATGATCATGGGGGGGGCGAGGATCTACACCTTC
CASMIMGGARIYTF
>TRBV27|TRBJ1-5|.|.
TGTGCCAGCAGTCCAAGGGCGGGGGACAAGTATCAGCCCCAGCATTTT
CASSPRAGDKYQPQHF
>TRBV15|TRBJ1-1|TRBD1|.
TGTGCCACCAGCATCGGGACAGCCACTGAAGCTTTCTTT
CATSIGTATEAFF
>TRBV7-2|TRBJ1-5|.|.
TGTGCCAGCAGCGGATTTGAGGGTGGCAATCAGCCCCAGCATTTT
CASSGFEGGNQPQHF
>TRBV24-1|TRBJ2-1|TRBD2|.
TGTGCCACCAGTGCTGCCGGACTAGCAGGTCGGGATGAGCAGTTCTTC
CATSAAGLAGRDEQFF
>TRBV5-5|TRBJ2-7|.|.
TGTGCCAGCAGCGACCCAGGGGAGTTGACCTACGAGCAGTACTTC
CASSDPGELTYEQYF
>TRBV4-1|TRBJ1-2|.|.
TGCGCCAGCAACGACGGTAGGGGCTATGGCTACACCTTC
CASNDGRGYGYTF
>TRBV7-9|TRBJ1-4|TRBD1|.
TGTGCCAGCAGCTTAGCGCTCGGACAGGGACATGAAAAACTGTTTTTT
CASSLALGQGHEKLFF
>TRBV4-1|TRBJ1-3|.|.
TGCGCCAGCAGCCAAGGCCCGCCGGGGTCTGGAAACACCATATATTTT
CASSQGPPGSGNTIYF
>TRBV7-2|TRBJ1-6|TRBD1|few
TGTGCCAGCAGCCCCCGAACAGGGGCAAATTCACCCCTCCACTTT
CASSPRTGANSPLHF
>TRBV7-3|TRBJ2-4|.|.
TGTGCCAGCAGCCTAAAGAGAGGCTCTGCGGCCAAAAACATTCAGTACTTC
CASSLKRGSAAKNIQYF
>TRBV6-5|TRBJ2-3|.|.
TGTGCCAGCCGTTTAGCGTCGAGCACAGATACGCAGTATTTT
CASRLASSTDTQYF
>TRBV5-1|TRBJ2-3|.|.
TGCGCCAGCAGCGCAATGACTAGAAGCACAGATACGCAGTATTTT
CASSAMTRSTDTQYF
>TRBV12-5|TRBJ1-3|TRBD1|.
TGTGCTAGTGGTTTGGTAAGGGAGGGAGGGACAGGTTCCTCTGGAAACACCATATATTTT
CASGLVREGGTGSSGNTIYF
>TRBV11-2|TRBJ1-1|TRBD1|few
TGTGCCAGCAGCTCCCCGGGACAGGGGCGCGGGTCAGCTTTCTTT
CASSSPGQGRGSAFF
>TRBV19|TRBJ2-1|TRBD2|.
TGTGCCAGTAGTCGTTTTTTAGCGGGGAGCTCCTACAATGAGCAGTTCTTC
CASSRFLAGSSYNEQFF
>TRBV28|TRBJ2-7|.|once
TGTGCCAGCAGTTTAGACACCCCCTACGAGCAGTACTTC
CASSLDTPYEQYF
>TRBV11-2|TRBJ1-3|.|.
TGTGCCAGCAGCCCCTCTGCGGGGACGATTTCTGGAAACACCATATATTTT
CASSPSAGTISGNTIYF
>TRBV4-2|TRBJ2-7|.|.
TGTGCCAGCAGCCGAGGCGAGCTGTACGAGCAGTACTTC
CASSRGELYEQYF
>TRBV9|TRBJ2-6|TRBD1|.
TGTGCCAGCAGCGACAGGGGGCTTGGGGCCAACGTCCTGACTTTC
CASSDRGLGANVLTF
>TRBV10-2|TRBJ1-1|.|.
TGCGCCAGCAGTACAGGGACCGCGCAGAACACTGAAGCTTTCTTT
CASSTGTAQNTEAFF
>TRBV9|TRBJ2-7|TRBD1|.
TGTGCCAGCAGCGTAGGGGGACAGGGCTACGAGCAGTACTTC
CASSVGGQGYEQYF
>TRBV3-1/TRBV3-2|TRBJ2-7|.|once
TGTGCCAGCAGCCAAGAATCTAGCAGCCTTGGGTACGAGCAGTACTTC
CASSQESSSLGYEQYF
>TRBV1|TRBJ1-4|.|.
TGCACCAGCAGCCAACCGGACAGGGGGCGGAATGAAAAACTGTTTTTT
CTSSQPDRGRNEKLFF
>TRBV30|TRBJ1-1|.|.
TGTGCCTGGGGAGGGGGGACTACTGAAGCTTTCTTT
CAWGGGTTEAFF
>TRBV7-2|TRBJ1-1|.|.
TGTGCCAGCAGCTTCACATTGAACACTGAAGCTTTCTTT
CASSFTLNTEAFF